Below, one T cell receptor (beta chain) is given with its context. This sample was included in a study of blood T cells in healthy people across ages. Drawing of peripheral blood yielded about 10 milliliters from each donor. Through a sample-barcoded 5' primer and a J-beta primer mix, a second PCR was run for 7 to 11 cycles. The template-switch adaptor was a 5' adaptor with 12 random nucleotides. It tagged each cDNA molecule. Paired-end reads containing CDR3 totaled no fewer than 2.5 million for each sample. One entry per CDR3 protein results from TCRdb running MiXCR on the 5' RACE reads. The repertoire includes approximately 780,000 distinct CDR3 sequences, under 30% of them detected once, and 2.5% to 3.5% sits in the top ten. V was trimmed by 1 base and J by 11 bases, leaving 14 bases between them. In germline, CDR1 is SEHNR, CDR2 FQNEAQ (reference sequence). This CDR3 spans 13 amino acids. The sample was also reused in another study, on T cells of mothers and their children. That work contributes: Input to cDNA synthesis comprised all extracted RNA, at a ratio of around 1.6 ug per 15 ul.

The sequence was obtained from a boy younger than 18 in good health. Sequencing was done on a sample of blood. V and J are TRBV7-9 and TRBJ1-1, with TRBD1 as a possible D gene (6 bases). The DNA for the CDR3 is TGTGCCAGCAGCTTAGAGGGCAGGGGTTATGCTTTCTTT. This codes for CASSLEGRGYAFF.